A single sample gave rise to the 30 T cell receptor beta chains below, sequenced in a study of CD8+ T cells in alopecia areata. Treatment specified: oral pan-JAK inhibitor, 5-10 mg twice daily. In each case, RNA was isolated and then reverse transcribed into cDNA as the sequencing template. Sequencing used immunoSEQ multiplex PCR; TCRdb keeps in-frame clones, though not all of them. The repertoire holds hundreds of thousands of clones, with roughly 63% as singletons. Sample: CD4+ T cells sorted from blood, taken around week 54, from a patient treated with tofacitinib. Receptor source: a human donor with alopecia areata.

The chain couples TRBV6-5 to TRBJ1-6; D remains ambiguous. V lost 2 bases, J lost 7 bases, and 9 bases lay in between. CDR1 and CDR2 from the germline V gene are MNHEY and SVGAGI. The CDR3 extends over 14 amino acids. The CDR3, as DNA: TGTGCCAGCAGTTACGCTATCGTAAATTCACCCCTCCACTTT. Residues: CASSYAIVNSPLHF.

V usage is TRBV5-1 and J usage is TRBJ2-6; perhaps TRBD1 as D (6 bases). Germline V gene data show CDR1 as SGHRS and CDR2 as YFSETQ. V was pared by 4 bases and J by 0 bases, with 11 bases between. The length of the CDR3 is 16 residues. In DNA form, the CDR3 reads TGCGCCAGCAGCCGGGACATCGGCTCTGGGGCCAACGTCCTGACTTTC. Its protein product is CASSRDIGSGANVLTF.

The table lists this clone with a few counts. The CDR3 bases are TGTGCCAGCAGCCCACAGGGTGGTGGCACTGAAGCTTTCTTT. Translating it yields CASSPQGGGTEAFF. The chain couples TRBV7-3 to TRBJ1-1; a possible D gene is TRBD1 (6 bases). The CDR3 length is 14 residues. CDR1 is SGHTA and CDR2 is FQGTGA in the germline V gene. V lost 5 bases and J lost 4, with 14 bases in between.

In its sample, this clone was seen once. This sequence joins TRBV9 and TRBJ1-2; no clear D gene. Trimming took off 0 bases at V and 8 bases at J, with 23 bases between the two ends. Germline CDR1 is SGDLS and CDR2 is YYNGEE. The CDR3 runs 17 residues. The CDR3: CASSVGGGSSFEQGYTF. CDR3 DNA sequence: TGTGCCAGCAGCGTAGGAGGAGGCAGTTCCTTTGAACAAGGCTACACCTTC.

This clone was seen only a few times. Additional DNA sequences in this sample encode the identical CDR3. The rearrangement joins TRBV9 to TRBJ1-1; D is perhaps TRBD1 (5 bases). Germline assignment: CDR1 SGDLS and CDR2 YYNGEE. The CDR3 is 12 amino acids. The V gene lost 2 bases and the J gene lost 3 bases, with 5 bases spanning the gap. This CDR3 reads CASSVRDTEAFF. Written as DNA, the CDR3 is TGTGCCAGCAGCGTCAGGGACACTGAAGCTTTCTTT.

Ten or more counts support this clone. The chain recombines TRBV29-1 with TRBJ2-3; a possible D gene is TRBD2 (6 bases). The CDR3 runs to 10 residues. CDR1 is SQVTM and CDR2 is ANQGSEA in the germline V gene. The CDR3 region is CRAGTDTQYF. For the CDR3, the DNA is TGCAGGGCGGGGACAGATACGCAGTATTTT.

This clone showed up just once. J is TRBJ2-3 and V is TRBV7-2; possible D gene TRBD2, 5 bases. The germline gives CDR1 SGHTA, CDR2 FQGNSA. This CDR3 comprises 14 residues. Trimming cost V 2 bases and J 2 bases, with 8 bases left between them. In nucleotides, the CDR3 is TGTGCCAGCAGCTTAAACGGGATCACAGATACGCAGTATTTT. Its protein product is CASSLNGITDTQYF.

This chain links TRBV5-1 with TRBJ1-2; TRBD1 might be the D (5 bases). Germline CDR1 is SGHRS and CDR2 is YFSETQ. Trimming removed 0 bases from V and 8 bases from J, with 8 bases in between. The CDR3 contains 12 residues. For the CDR3, the DNA is TGCGCCAGCAGCTTGGACAGGATGGGCTACACCTTC. Its protein is CASSLDRMGYTF. Based on the CDR3 plus reference TRBV5-1 and TRBJ1-2, the full variable domain is KAGVTQTPRYLIKTRGQQVTLSCSPISGHRSVSWYQQTPGQGLQFLFEYFSETQRNKGNFPGRFSGRQFSNSRSEMNVSTLELGDSALYLCASSLDRMGYTFGSGTRLTVV.

The V gene is TRBV7-2, the J gene TRBJ1-5; 8 bases map to TRBD1. The ends lost 5 bases at V and 3 bases at J; junction bases unmatched: 3. From germline, CDR1 is SGHTA and CDR2 FQGNSA. The CDR3 runs to 14 residues. The CDR3: CASSVTGANQPQHF. The CDR3 DNA reads TGTGCCAGCAGCGTGACAGGGGCCAATCAGCCCCAGCATTTT.

Turning to this clone: The sample contains more than one DNA sequence encoding this CDR3. The genes are TRBV7-9 and TRBJ1-5; tentatively, D is TRBD1 (6 bases). Germline CDR1 is SEHNR and CDR2 is FQNEAQ (reference sequence). V dropped 1 base and J dropped 7 bases, with 8 bases sitting between them. The CDR3 has 13 amino acids. CDR3: CASSLGGAQPQHF. Written as DNA, the CDR3 is TGTGCCAGCAGCTTAGGGGGGGCCCAGCCCCAGCATTTT.

This clone was observed a handful of times. The genes are TRBV5-1 and TRBJ2-5; D perhaps matches TRBD1 (6 bases). Deletions cut 4 bases from V and 5 bases from J, with 12 bases between. The germline gives CDR1 SGHRS, CDR2 YFSETQ. The CDR3 is 13 amino acids. The CDR3 DNA reads TGCGCCAGCAGCGGTACAGGGAAGGAGACCCAGTACTTC. It encodes CASSGTGKETQYF.

This clone is a singleton in its sample. V is TRBV11-2 and J is TRBJ1-2; 7 nucleotides match TRBD1. CDR1 is SGHAT, CDR2 FQNNGV, per germline. The ends lost 5 bases at V and 4 bases at J; junction bases unmatched: 16. The CDR3 covers 17 residues. CDR3 sequence reads: CASSDRRDSRVVYGYTF. The CDR3 bases are TGTGCCAGCAGCGACCGTCGGGACAGCCGAGTTGTCTATGGCTACACCTTC.

The chain carries TRBV25-1 and TRBJ1-2; tentatively, D is TRBD1 (5 bases). The length of the CDR3 is 15 residues. V was trimmed by 1 base and J by 4 bases, leaving 13 bases between them. The germline CDR1 and CDR2 sequences are MGHDK and SYGVNS. CDR3 nucleotides: TGTGCCAGCAGTGAATTTGGGGGTATTGGCTATGGCTACACCTTC. Its protein is CASSEFGGIGYGYTF.

The CDR3 is CASQGSGANVLTF. In nucleotides, the CDR3 is TGTGCCAGCCAGGGCTCTGGGGCCAACGTCCTGACTTTC. The chain combines TRBV15 with TRBJ2-6; D is possibly TRBD1 (5 bases). Germline V CDR1 and CDR2: LNHNV, YYDKDF (reference sequence). V was cut by 10 bases and J by 0 bases, with 7 bases left in between. The CDR3 consists of 13 residues.

The chain uses TRBV29-1 and TRBJ1-1; 8 bases fit TRBD1. This CDR3 is 13 amino acids long. V dropped 2 bases and J dropped 6; count of bases not matched to a gene: 5. Germline V gives CDR1 SQVTM, CDR2 ANQGSEA. Here the CDR3 reads CSVERGTGSEAFF. The CDR3 DNA follows: TGCAGCGTTGAAAGGGGGACAGGCTCTGAAGCTTTCTTT.

The chain is built from TRBV5-6 and TRBJ1-1; D call uncertain. V was pared by 1 base and J by 10 bases, with 11 bases between. The CDR3 is made up of 12 amino acids. Germline V CDR1 and CDR2: SGHDT, YYEEEE. The CDR3 loop is CASSLLAGGAFF. CDR3 DNA: TGTGCCAGCAGCTTGCTGGCAGGTGGAGCTTTCTTT. The entire variable domain, with the rest obtained from reference TRBV5-6 and TRBJ1-1, is as follows: DAGVTQSPTHLIKTRGQQVTLRCSPKSGHDTVSWYQQALGQGPQFIFQYYEEEERQRGNFPDRFSGHQFPNYSSELNVNALLLGDSALYLCASSLLAGGAFFGQGTRLTVV.

This clone occurred a few times. The J gene is TRBJ2-6, the V gene TRBV6-1; 7 bases are shared with TRBD1. CDR3 length equals 17 residues. Germline V lookup: CDR1 MNHNS, CDR2 SASEGT. The ends lost 1 base at V and 0 bases at J; junction bases unmatched: 3. Here the CDR3 reads CASSEEDRSSGANVLTF. The DNA of the CDR3 is TGTGCCAGCAGTGAAGAGGACAGGAGCTCTGGGGCCAACGTCCTGACTTTC.

The V gene is TRBV5-1, the J gene TRBJ2-7; TRBD2 agrees at 13 bases. The junction had 8 bases not matched to a gene; V was cut back by 7 bases and J by 4 bases. The CDR3 sequence is 15 residues long. The germline V gene encodes CDR1 SGHRS and CDR2 YFSETQ. The CDR3 is CASSGTSGDTYEQYF. In nucleotides, the CDR3 is TGCGCCAGCTCCGGGACTAGCGGGGATACTTACGAGCAGTACTTC.

This chain connects TRBV7-9 to TRBJ2-2, with D unclear. This CDR3 region has 13 residues. V lost 1 base and J 3 bases, leaving 3 bases between the germline ends. Germline CDR1 is SEHNR and CDR2 is FQNEAQ (reference sequence). This chain's CDR3 is CASSLGHTGELFF. The CDR3 DNA sequence: TGTGCCAGCAGCTTAGGACACACCGGGGAGCTGTTTTTT.

The chain is built from TRBV6-5 and TRBJ2-7; 8 positions match TRBD1. CDR3 length equals 14 residues. The ends lost 4 bases at V and 3 bases at J; junction bases unmatched: 5. The germline V gene encodes CDR1 MNHEY and CDR2 SVGAGI. The CDR3 sequence: CASSSGQGIYEQYF. CDR3 DNA sequence: TGTGCCAGCAGTTCTGGACAGGGTATCTACGAGCAGTACTTC.

This sequence joins TRBV9 and TRBJ2-7, with D possibly matching TRBD2 (6 bases). Germline CDR1 and CDR2: SGDLS and YYNGEE. This CDR3 spans 16 amino acids. The ends were cut back, 3 bases at V and 2 bases at J, with 18 bases in the middle. The chain's CDR3 is CASSARPAGATYEQYF. For the CDR3, the DNA is TGTGCCAGCAGCGCCCGTCCAGCGGGCGCCACCTACGAGCAGTACTTC.

This chain uses TRBV7-9 with TRBJ2-7; 7 positions match TRBD1. Germline V gene lookup returns CDR1 SEHNR and CDR2 FQNEAQ (reference sequence). The CDR3 loop spans 15 amino acids. The V and J ends lost 4 bases and 2 bases, in that order; junction bases with no gene match: 8. CDR3 in amino acids: CASSSIRDRTYEQYF. CDR3 in DNA: TGTGCCAGCAGCTCGATTCGGGACAGAACCTACGAGCAGTACTTC.

This clone was detected only once. The chain is built from TRBV29-1 and TRBJ2-5; D possibly corresponds to TRBD2 (5 bases). The CDR3 is made up of 13 amino acids. Trimming left V 6 bases short and J 5 bases short, with 16 bases between. Germline V gene data show CDR1 as SQVTM and CDR2 as ANQGSEA. In nucleotides, the CDR3 is TGCAGCGTGGCCCCTACTAGAATGGAGACCCAGTACTTC. Protein sequence: CSVAPTRMETQYF.

This chain connects TRBV9 to TRBJ2-1; TRBD2 aligns across 11 bases. Germline V lookup: CDR1 SGDLS, CDR2 YYNGEE. This CDR3 has 15 residues. V was pared by 0 bases and J by 6 bases, with 2 bases of the junction left unmatched. The DNA for the CDR3 is TGTGCCAGCAGCGTAGTAGCGGGGGGGATCAATGAGCAGTTCTTC. It yields the protein CASSVVAGGINEQFF.

V gene TRBV29-1 combines with J gene TRBJ2-7; 9 nucleotides match TRBD1. Germline V gene sequence: CDR1 SQVTM, CDR2 ANQGSEA. CDR3 length equals 13 residues. The J segment lost 3 bases and the V segment lost 7 bases, leaving 7 bases of the junction unmatched. The CDR3 region is CSAEGQGGYEQYF. The CDR3, as DNA: TGCAGCGCCGAGGGACAGGGTGGCTACGAGCAGTACTTC.

This clone was counted a few times. V gene TRBV5-1 combines with J gene TRBJ2-7; no firm D call. From germline, CDR1 is SGHRS and CDR2 YFSETQ. V lost 4 bases, J lost 6 bases, and 11 bases lay in between. This CDR3 is built from 12 residues. The CDR3 DNA is TGCGCCAGCAGCCTGGTAGGCACCGAGCAGTACTTC. Its protein product is CASSLVGTEQYF.

The genes are TRBV5-1 and TRBJ1-5, with D tentatively TRBD1 (5 bases). CDR3 length: 18 residues. The germline V and J ends were trimmed by 0 bases and 1 base, with 17 bases remaining between them. Germline CDR1 reads SGHRS; CDR2 reads YFSETQ. The DNA of the CDR3 is TGCGCCAGCAGCTTGGCCCCTTTGACAGCCCAAAGCAATCAGCCCCAGCATTTT. This translates into CASSLAPLTAQSNQPQHF.

The V gene is TRBV5-1, the J gene TRBJ2-1; D is unresolved. CDR1 SGHRS and CDR2 YFSETQ come from the germline V gene. Deletions cut 5 bases from V and 3 bases from J, with 6 bases between. This CDR3 has 12 amino acids. CDR3 residues: CASRPNYNEQFF. The CDR3 region has the DNA TGCGCCAGCAGACCCAACTACAATGAGCAGTTCTTC.

This clone has a handful of counts. This chain links TRBV29-1 with TRBJ2-6; no definite D call. This CDR3 is built from 18 residues. Trimming stripped 8 bases from V and 0 bases from J, with 23 bases between. In germline, CDR1 is SQVTM, CDR2 ANQGSEA. CDR3 coding DNA: TGCAGCCTACCTGTCCCGCCCGTTCAAAGCTCTGGGGCCAACGTCCTGACTTTC. As protein: CSLPVPPVQSSGANVLTF.

J is TRBJ2-7 and V is TRBV30; TRBD2 matches 10 bases. V gave up 0 bases and J gave up 5 bases; unmatched junction bases: 10. The CDR3 covers 16 residues. Germline V gene data show CDR1 as GTSNPN and CDR2 as SVGIG (reference sequence). In DNA form, the CDR3 reads TGTGCCTGGAGTGTAGGCATTGGACTAGCGGATGACGAGCAGTACTTC. Protein product: CAWSVGIGLADDEQYF. Full variable domain (outside the CDR3, taken from reference TRBV30 and TRBJ2-7): SQTIHQWPATLVQPVGSPLSLECTVEGTSNPNLYWYRQAAGRGLQLLFYSVGIGQISSEVPQNLSASRPQDRQFILSSKKLLLSDSGFYLCAWSVGIGLADDEQYFGPGTRLTVT.